Shown below are 5 T cell receptor beta chains from a single sample sequenced in a study of cytomegalovirus exposure and HLA in healthy donors. Libraries were prepared by immunoSEQ multiplex PCR; TCRdb keeps only in-frame clonotypes and omits some of them. The sample holds about 180,000 clones, 85% seen once. Sequences were obtained from PBMCs. The receptors here all came from a man younger than 30 in good health and CMV-seropositive.

This chain links TRBV19 with TRBJ2-1, with 11 nucleotides matching TRBD2. The germline CDR1 and CDR2 sequences are LNHDA and SQIVND (reference sequence). The V segment lost 5 bases and the J segment 0 bases; nucleotides outside the gene matches: 3. There are 16 residues in the CDR3. The CDR3 sequence is CASSAGLAGSYNEQFF. CDR3 nucleotides: TGTGCCAGTAGTGCCGGACTAGCGGGCTCCTACAATGAGCAGTTCTTC. Supplemented by reference TRBV19 and TRBJ2-1, the full variable domain reads DGGITQSPKYLFRKEGQNVTLSCEQNLNHDAMYWYRQDPGQGLRLIYYSQIVNDFQKGDIAEGYSVSREKKESFPLTVTSAQKNPTAFYLCASSAGLAGSYNEQFFGPGTRLTVL.

The CDR3 loop reads CASSLTNNEQFF. DNA of the CDR3: TGTGCCAGCAGCTTAACTAACAATGAGCAGTTCTTC. The chain carries TRBV11-2 and TRBJ2-1; no clear D. Trimming cost V 2 bases and J 5 bases, with 4 bases left between them. Germline CDR1 is SGHAT and CDR2 is FQNNGV. This CDR3 contains 12 residues.

The chain recombines TRBV28 with TRBJ2-7; 7 nucleotides line up with TRBD1. Germline values: CDR1 MDHEN, CDR2 SYDVKM. This CDR3 is built from 14 residues. V was pared by 9 bases and J by 3 bases, with 11 bases of the junction left unmatched. As DNA, the CDR3 is TGTGCCAGTAAGACCCCGGGACAGAGCTACGAGCAGTACTTC. Its protein is CASKTPGQSYEQYF.

The chain couples TRBV9 to TRBJ2-5; 7 positions match TRBD2. Germline lookup yields CDR1 SGDLS and CDR2 YYNGEE. Trimming removed 0 bases from V and 1 base from J; junction bases left unmatched: 15. CDR3 length: 19 amino acids. The CDR3 region has the DNA TGTGCCAGCAGCGTAGAATTAGGTAGTCCTAGCGGCTCCCAAGAGACCCAGTACTTC. It specifies CASSVELGSPSGSQETQYF.

The chain joins TRBV7-9 to TRBJ2-7, with 12 bases aligning to TRBD1. With 7 bases clipped from V and 9 bases from J, the junction kept 13 bases outside the gene matches. CDR1 is SEHNR, CDR2 FQNEAQ, per germline (reference sequence). The CDR3 sequence is 15 residues long. CDR3 loop: CASTPIGGTGGWQYF. As DNA, the CDR3 is TGTGCCAGCACCCCGATAGGCGGGACAGGGGGCTGGCAGTACTTC.